The 29 T cell receptor beta chains reported below all come from one sample, sequenced in a study of blood T cells in healthy people across ages. Alongside a J-beta primer mix, a sample-barcoded 5' primer served in a second PCR lasting 7 to 11 cycles. TCRdb analysed the 5' RACE reads with MiXCR anew, one entry per CDR3 protein. This table has about 500,000 distinct CDR3 sequences, around 24% appearing once. These data also featured in a second study, about T cells of mothers and their children.

The specimen was blood. The origin of the receptors is a boy between 5 and 17 years old in good health.

The chain combines TRBV7-2 with TRBJ2-1, with 8 bases fitting TRBD2. The V segment lost 1 base and the J segment 9 bases; nucleotides outside the gene matches: 8. CDR3 size: 15 residues. Germline lookup yields CDR1 SGHTA and CDR2 FQGNSA. The CDR3 nucleotides are TGTGCCAGCAGCTTAGTTGGTAGCGGGATTGCTGAGCAGTTCTTC. Amino acids: CASSLVGSGIAEQFF.

The gene calls are TRBV4-3 and TRBJ2-2; D unresolved. CDR3 length: 12 residues. V gave up 1 base and J gave up 9 bases, with 6 bases separating them. Germline assignment: CDR1 LGHNA and CDR2 YSLEER. The CDR3 is CASSQVSRELFF. The CDR3, as DNA: TGCGCCAGCAGCCAAGTATCGCGGGAGCTGTTTTTT.

Concerning this clonotype: A read error may produce the germline difference seen at one junction end. The gene calls are TRBV7-2 and TRBJ1-2, with D perhaps TRBD1 (6 bases). Germline assignment: CDR1 SGHTA and CDR2 FQGNSA. This CDR3 region has 15 residues. The CDR3 loop reads CAGSFWGGGGYGYTF. CDR3 DNA: TGTGCCGGCAGCTTTTGGGGAGGGGGGGGCTATGGCTACACCTTC.

On this clonotype: The junction departs from germline at one end; a sequencing error may be responsible. The chain carries TRBV12-3 or TRBV12-4 and TRBJ2-3; no firm D call. This CDR3 comprises 14 residues. The CDR3 nucleotides are TGCGCCAGCAGCCAAGACGGACCCGCAGATACGCAGTATTTT. This gives the protein CASSQDGPADTQYF.

The chain recombines TRBV6-6 with TRBJ2-5, with TRBD1 identical over 7 bases. CDR1 and CDR2 from the germline V gene are MNHNY and SVGAGI (reference sequence). There are 15 residues in the CDR3. The V segment lost 0 bases and the J segment 5 bases; nucleotides outside the gene matches: 6. The CDR3 region is CASSYSRGPKETQYF. The CDR3 region has the DNA TGTGCCAGCAGTTACTCAAGGGGGCCGAAGGAGACCCAGTACTTC.

The V gene is TRBV4-3, the J gene TRBJ1-4; no clear D. Germline V gene data show CDR1 as LGHNA and CDR2 as YSLEER. This CDR3 region has 17 residues. Between the trimmed V and J ends, which lost 3 bases and 5 bases, there was a span of 19 bases. The CDR3 bases are TGCGCCAGCAGCCAGGGTGTTGATAGAGGTTTCAATGAAAAACTGTTTTTT. This encodes CASSQGVDRGFNEKLFF.

In this sample, this clonotype turned up a few times. V gene TRBV11-2 combines with J gene TRBJ2-5; D is uncertain. The CDR3 spans 14 residues. Germline loops: CDR1 SGHAT, CDR2 FQNNGV. V was cut by 3 bases and J by 2 bases, with 10 bases left in between. In DNA, the CDR3 is TGTGCCAGCAGCTTGTTGAGTCTGCAAGAGACCCAGTACTTC. Amino acids: CASSLLSLQETQYF.

V gene TRBV4-1 combines with J gene TRBJ2-1, with D possibly being TRBD2 (5 bases). Trimming took 1 base from V and 6 from J, leaving 16 bases between them. CDR3 size: 16 residues. The V gene's germline CDR1 is MGHRA and CDR2 YSYEKL. In DNA form, the CDR3 reads TGCGCCAGCAGCCAAGGCGGACGGGGATTGGGCAATGAGCAGTTCTTC. Protein product: CASSQGGRGLGNEQFF.

The chain recombines TRBV20-1 with TRBJ2-1, with 8 positions matching TRBD2. The J call may not be correct, given that the DNA end is closer to TRBJ2-7. Looked up from germline, CDR1 is DFQATT and CDR2 is SNEGSKA (reference sequence). There are 13 residues in the CDR3. CDR3 in DNA: TGCAGTGCTAGTCCAGCGGGAGCCTACGAGCAGTACTTC. Protein: CSASPAGAYEQYF.

This chain connects TRBV9 to TRBJ2-5; D might be TRBD2 (6 bases). The CDR3 is 15 amino acids. The V end lost 0 bases, the J end lost 11 bases, and 20 bases lay between the germline ends. The germline V gene encodes CDR1 SGDLS and CDR2 YYNGEE. CDR3 in amino acids: CASSVGPGVSYEQYF. CDR3 in DNA: TGTGCCAGCAGCGTAGGTCCGGGAGTTTCGTATGAGCAGTACTTC.

V usage is TRBV28 and J usage is TRBJ1-3; D remains ambiguous. The V end was cut by 1 base, the J end by 0 bases, with 7 bases between. The CDR3 contains 15 residues. Germline assignment: CDR1 MDHEN and CDR2 SYDVKM. For the CDR3, the DNA is TGTGCCAGCAGTTTATTAGGGAACTCTGGAAACACCATATATTTT. Translating it yields CASSLLGNSGNTIYF. The full variable domain, in which reference TRBV28 and TRBJ1-3 provide the parts outside the CDR3, is DVKVTQSSRYLVKRTGEKVFLECVQDMDHENMFWYRQDPGLGLRLIYFSYDVKMKEKGDIPEGYSVSREKKERFSLILESASTNQTSMYLCASSLLGNSGNTIYFGEGSWLTVV.

The chain recombines TRBV29-1 with TRBJ2-3, with D possibly matching TRBD1 (6 bases). Trimming stripped 6 bases from V and 4 bases from J, with 17 bases between. CDR1 and CDR2 from the germline V gene are SQVTM and ANQGSEA. This CDR3 is 14 amino acids long. CDR3 region: CSVDRRDRPDTQYF. CDR3 in DNA: TGCAGCGTGGACAGACGGGACCGTCCAGATACGCAGTATTTT.

This chain links TRBV10-3 with TRBJ2-7; TRBD2 matches at 13 bases. The CDR3 totals 15 residues. Germline V gene data show CDR1 as ENHRY and CDR2 as SYGVKD. With 4 bases clipped from V and 2 bases from J, the junction kept 2 bases outside the gene matches. DNA of the CDR3: TGTGCCATCAGTGGGGGGACTAGCGGGGCCTACGAGCAGTACTTC. Translating it yields CAISGGTSGAYEQYF.

This sequence joins TRBV6-2 or TRBV6-3 and TRBJ2-7; 8 bases align to TRBD1. The trim removed 6 bases at V and 5 bases at J, leaving 15 bases unmatched. CDR1 MNHEY and CDR2 SVGEGT come from the germline V gene. The CDR3 extends over 16 amino acids. The DNA for the CDR3 is TGTGCCAGCAGCCTGGGCGCAGGACAGGGTACCCACGAGCAGTACTTC. It yields the protein CASSLGAGQGTHEQYF.

The chain has TRBV25-1 and TRBJ2-5; D gene uncertain. The J call may be wrong; the DNA end is better matched by TRBJ2-7. The CDR3 contains 14 residues. Germline V gives CDR1 MGHDK, CDR2 SYGVNS. The chain's CDR3 is CASSLTLQSYEQYF. The CDR3 DNA reads as TGTGCCAGCAGTTTAACTCTACAGTCCTACGAGCAGTACTTC.

This clonotype was seen a handful of times. J is TRBJ1-1 and V is TRBV27; TRBD1 matches 8 bases. V shed 3 bases and J 7 bases; nucleotides not matched to a gene: 7. This CDR3 region has 14 residues. CDR1 MNHEY and CDR2 SMNVEV come from the germline V gene (reference sequence). The CDR3: CASSFYRTGHEAFF. The CDR3 bases are TGTGCCAGCAGTTTCTACCGGACAGGGCATGAAGCTTTCTTT.

A single count supports this clonotype. Because the CDR3 is missing its conserved closing phenylalanine or tryptophan, this is likely a read error. The chain carries TRBV4-3 and TRBJ2-1; maybe TRBD2 (6 bases). Germline-derived CDR1 and CDR2 are LGHNA and YSLEER. V lost 1 base to trimming and J lost 5 bases, with 18 bases between them. This CDR3 has 17 residues. CDR3 protein: CASSQVGEYGSNNEQFI. The CDR3 DNA reads TGCGCCAGCAGCCAAGTTGGCGAATACGGGAGTAACAATGAGCAGTTCATC.

The chain recombines TRBV20-1 with TRBJ2-7; D is perhaps TRBD1 (6 bases). CDR1 and CDR2 from the germline V gene are DFQATT and SNEGSKA (reference sequence). The V end was cut by 6 bases, the J end by 4 bases, with 19 bases between. CDR3 length equals 14 residues. CDR3 loop: CSARHQQGRYEQYF. CDR3 in DNA: TGCAGTGCCCGTCATCAACAGGGCAGGTACGAGCAGTACTTC.

The rearrangement joins TRBV20-1 to TRBJ2-5; D is undetermined. In germline, CDR1 is DFQATT, CDR2 SNEGSKA (reference sequence). The CDR3 runs 15 residues. V lost 2 bases and J lost 5, with 18 bases in between. CDR3 DNA: TGCAGTGCTAGATTTCGAGATCACTCGGTGGAGACCCAGTACTTC. Protein: CSARFRDHSVETQYF.

The genes are TRBV29-1 and TRBJ1-1; D unclear. The CDR3 sequence is 10 residues long. Deletions cut 3 bases from V and 6 bases from J, with 5 bases between. Germline loops: CDR1 SQVTM, CDR2 ANQGSEA. The CDR3 sequence is CSVDPSEAFF. In DNA, the CDR3 is TGCAGCGTTGATCCCTCTGAAGCTTTCTTT.

The V and J genes are TRBV18 and TRBJ2-3; 9 nucleotides align to TRBD2. The CDR3 sequence is 17 residues long. In germline, CDR1 is KGHSH, CDR2 LQKENI. V gave up 1 base and J gave up 1 base; unmatched junction bases: 6. CDR3 in amino acids: CASSPRTTSGGTDTQYF. CDR3 DNA: TGTGCCAGCTCACCACGTACGACTAGCGGTGGCACAGATACGCAGTATTTT.

V and J are TRBV20-1 and TRBJ1-6; D may be TRBD1 (6 bases). This CDR3 contains 15 residues. V lost 5 bases and J 7 bases, leaving 18 bases between the germline ends. The germline gives CDR1 DFQATT, CDR2 SNEGSKA (reference sequence). As DNA, the CDR3 is TGCAGTGCTGGGCCGGTACAGGGTAGGAATTCACCCCTCCACTTT. It translates to CSAGPVQGRNSPLHF.

This chain joins TRBV28 and TRBJ1-2; maybe TRBD1 (5 bases). Trimming removed 6 bases from V and 1 base from J, with 18 bases in between. CDR1 and CDR2 (germline): MDHEN, SYDVKM. The CDR3 extends over 16 amino acids. The CDR3 DNA sequence: TGTGCCAGCAGAAGTAGACAGAATCAACATAACTATGGCTACACCTTC. Protein: CASRSRQNQHNYGYTF.

This clonotype was found many times. The chain couples TRBV28 to TRBJ1-5, with D maybe TRBD1 (6 bases). V shed 5 bases and J shed 2 bases, with 19 bases lying between them. The CDR3 is 17 amino acids. CDR1 and CDR2 from the germline V gene are MDHEN and SYDVKM. DNA for the CDR3: TGTGCCAGCAGTCCCATGAACAGGGATATCGGCAATCAGCCCCAGCATTTT. Amino acid sequence: CASSPMNRDIGNQPQHF.

This clonotype was counted between two and nine times. The chain uses TRBV5-6 and TRBJ2-4, with D perhaps TRBD1 (5 bases). The CDR3 is made up of 17 amino acids. V was pared by 6 bases and J by 1 base, with 20 bases between. Germline values: CDR1 SGHDT, CDR2 YYEEEE. CDR3 sequence (DNA): TGTGCCAGCACCTCAAACTGGGGCCGATTGGCCAAAAACATTCAGTACTTC. Translating gives CASTSNWGRLAKNIQYF.

The chain has TRBV28 and TRBJ1-2, with no clear D. Germline V lookup: CDR1 MDHEN, CDR2 SYDVKM. V dropped 3 bases and J dropped 8 bases, with 19 bases sitting between them. CDR3 length: 15 residues. CDR3 in amino acids: CASSLFRSALRGYTF. The CDR3 nucleotides are TGTGCCAGCAGTTTGTTCCGGTCAGCCCTTCGGGGCTACACCTTC.

The rearrangement joins TRBV7-8 to TRBJ2-5; D tentatively fits TRBD1 or TRBD2 (5 bases each). The last part of the DNA fits TRBJ2-7 better; the J call may be wrong. The CDR3 length is 17 residues. The V gene's germline CDR1 is SGHVS and CDR2 FQNEAQ. CDR3 DNA sequence: TGTGCCAGCAGCCCAGCTACGACCGGGACGGGCTCCTACGAGCAGTACTTC. Translation gives CASSPATTGTGSYEQYF.

As concerns this clonotype: One junction end disagrees with the germline gene, perhaps due to a read error. V gene TRBV6-2 or TRBV6-3 combines with J gene TRBJ2-7, with TRBD2 matching over 9 bases. The V gene's germline CDR1 is MNHEY and CDR2 SVGEGT. CDR3 length: 16 residues. In nucleotides, the CDR3 is TGTGTCAGCAGTTACCCCTTAGCGGGGGACTCCTACGAGCAGTACTTC. Translation gives CVSSYPLAGDSYEQYF.

The CDR3 region is CASSQEPIGELFF. For the CDR3, the DNA is TGTGCCAGCAGCCAAGAGCCGATAGGCGAACTGTTTTTT. The rearrangement links TRBV3-1 to TRBJ1-4; unclear D gene. The CDR3 is 13 residues long. In germline, CDR1 is LGHDT, CDR2 YNNKEL (reference sequence). The germline V and J ends were trimmed by 0 bases and 12 bases, with 11 bases remaining between them.